What follows describes a single T cell receptor (beta chain). Its antigen is not known. At one end the junction does not follow the germline gene, possibly because of a read error. This CDR3 contains 16 residues. Germline V CDR1 and CDR2: WNHNN, SYGVQD (reference sequence). The entry originates in a study of neurological immune-mediated disorders. Study-wide results and limits: The study found no CDR3 amino acid sequences shared by expanded clones across subjects, suggesting private repertoires in all groups. HTLV-1-associated myelopathy led in TCR clonal expansion, while multiple sclerosis ranked lowest, below healthy controls.

Synthesis of cDNA used 5'RACE (with 10-nucleotide random UMIs). TCRdb re-called the 5' RACE reads with MiXCR, one entry per CDR3 protein. The table shows 25,000 to 30,000 distinct CDR3 sequences, with 20% to 25% occurring only once. The chain has TRBV10-1 and TRBJ2-5; 10 nucleotides agree with TRBD1. This receptor was taken from a man aged 50 or older with HTLV-1-associated myelopathy (HAM/TSP). The sequencing sample was made of CD4+ T cells from blood. CDR3 nucleotides: TGCGCCAGCAGTGACCACGGGACAGGGGCGATGGAGACCCATTACTTC. Its translation is CASSDHGTGAMETHYF.